A single sample is the source of the 5 T cell receptor beta chains below, sequenced in a study of cytomegalovirus exposure and HLA in healthy donors. The protocol was immunoSEQ multiplex PCR, while the TCRdb copy is restricted to in-frame clones and leaves out a portion. The sample contains roughly 220,000 clones, 85% to 95% of which appear only once. Material for sequencing was PBMCs. Receptor source: a woman aged 18-35 years in good health and CMV-seronegative.

In this sample, this clone turned up once. In nucleotides, the CDR3 is TGTGCCAGCAGTTTATGGGCCGGGACAGGGGCGAATGAGCAGTTCTTC. It encodes CASSLWAGTGANEQFF. The chain is built from TRBV27 and TRBJ2-1; 10 bases align to TRBD1. The CDR3 consists of 16 residues. Germline loops: CDR1 MNHEY, CDR2 SMNVEV (reference sequence). J lost 7 bases, V lost 1 base, and 7 bases had no gene match.

V usage is TRBV11-2 and J usage is TRBJ2-2, with no clear D. CDR3 size: 14 residues. Germline values: CDR1 SGHAT, CDR2 FQNNGV. V dropped 0 bases and J dropped 1 base, with 3 bases sitting between them. CDR3 sequence: CASSLDWNTGELFF. The CDR3, as DNA: TGTGCCAGCAGCTTAGACTGGAACACCGGGGAGCTGTTTTTT.

This clone was found once. The gene calls are TRBV28 and TRBJ1-1; no definite D call. Trimming took 7 bases from V and 3 from J, leaving 12 bases between them. Germline loops: CDR1 MDHEN, CDR2 SYDVKM. The CDR3 covers 13 residues. The CDR3 DNA sequence: TGTGCCAGCACTCGGGGAGGCGACACTGAAGCTTTCTTT. Translating gives CASTRGGDTEAFF.

This clone appeared once. This sequence joins TRBV2 and TRBJ2-5, with TRBD2 as a possible D gene (5 bases). V lost 7 bases and J 1 base, leaving 10 bases between the germline ends. The CDR3 runs to 13 residues. Looked up from germline, CDR1 is SNHLY and CDR2 is FYNNEI. This CDR3 is CASMVRVQETQYF. The CDR3 coding sequence is TGTGCCAGCATGGTGCGGGTCCAAGAGACCCAGTACTTC. The full variable domain, completed using reference TRBV2 and TRBJ2-5, is EPEVTQTPSHQVTQMGQEVILRCVPISNHLYFYWYRQILGQKVEFLVSFYNNEISEKSEIFDDQFSVERPDGSNFTLKIRSTKLEDSAMYFCASMVRVQETQYFGPGTRLLVL.

The V call is TRBV2, the J call TRBJ2-7; TRBD1 agrees at 10 bases. The CDR3 contains 16 residues. CDR1 and CDR2 from the germline V gene are SNHLY and FYNNEI. V shed 7 bases, J shed 2 bases, and the junction held 11 bases outside the gene matches. CDR3 coding DNA: TGTGCCAGCACAGGGGGTTGGGACAGGGGACCCTACGAGCAGTACTTC. Translating it yields CASTGGWDRGPYEQYF.